The next 10 T cell receptor beta chains were all read from a single sample in a study of control samples from healthy donors and cancer patients (dated by TCRdb to about 2020). Library preparation employed the immunoSEQ multiplex PCR assay. What TCRdb holds here is the immuneACCESS table cut down to in-frame rearrangements. Part of the clones is not present; checked against another copy, under half of the missing clones reflect an unresolved V gene, and the others are unexplained. This sample holds 150,000 to 180,000 clones; around 96% were observed only once. Jointly, the top ten make up 5% to 6.5% of the sample. Source material: blood. Receptors originate from a man in his forties in good health.

This chain uses TRBV27 with TRBJ2-2; possibly TRBD2 for D (7 bases). Germline CDR1 is MNHEY and CDR2 is SMNVEV (reference sequence). The V gene lost 5 bases and the J gene lost 3 bases, with 16 bases spanning the gap. This CDR3 region has 16 residues. The CDR3 coding sequence is TGTGCCAGCAGTCCGGAGGGAGGGGGGCACACCGGGGAGCTGTTTTTT. Protein: CASSPEGGGHTGELFF.

The V gene is TRBV2, the J gene TRBJ1-5, with TRBD1 matching over 7 bases. The CDR3 is made up of 15 amino acids. Germline CDR1 is SNHLY and CDR2 is FYNNEI. J gave up 4 bases and V 2 bases, and 5 bases lay outside the gene matches. The CDR3 region has the DNA TGTGCCAGCAGTGAAACGGCAGGGGGAAATCAGCCCCAGCATTTT. This encodes CASSETAGGNQPQHF.

This clone came up once. The chain is built from TRBV10-2 and TRBJ1-5; D ambiguous. Trimming pared 0 bases from V and 5 bases from J, leaving 5 bases between. Germline V gene data show CDR1 as WSHSY and CDR2 as SAAADI. The CDR3 covers 13 residues. The CDR3 region is CASSESKYQPQHF. The CDR3 DNA reads TGCGCCAGCAGTGAGTCGAAGTATCAGCCCCAGCATTTT.

The chain carries TRBV7-2 and TRBJ2-7, with 13 bases aligning to TRBD2. Germline loops: CDR1 SGHTA, CDR2 FQGNSA. Trimming removed 4 bases from V and 7 bases from J; junction bases left unmatched: 4. The CDR3 length is 14 residues. CDR3 sequence: CASSSRTSGGEQYF. As DNA, the CDR3 is TGTGCCAGCAGCTCTCGGACTAGCGGGGGAGAGCAGTACTTC.

The V gene is TRBV27, the J gene TRBJ1-2; D possibly corresponds to TRBD1 (5 bases). Between the trimmed V and J ends, which lost 8 bases and 4 bases, there was a span of 14 bases. CDR3 length: 13 residues. Per germline, CDR1 MNHEY and CDR2 SMNVEV (reference sequence). The CDR3 DNA reads as TGTGCCAGCTGGGGGAGGGGAATCTATGGCTACACCTTC. Translating it yields CASWGRGIYGYTF.

The J gene is TRBJ2-7, the V gene TRBV7-8; the D gene could be TRBD1 or TRBD2 (5 bases each). CDR1 SGHVS and CDR2 FQNEAQ come from the germline V gene. V was trimmed by 4 bases and J by 2 bases, leaving 12 bases between them. The CDR3 runs 14 residues. In DNA form, the CDR3 reads TGTGCCAGCAGCTACAGACAGCGGCCCTACGAGCAGTACTTC. Protein sequence: CASSYRQRPYEQYF.

This chain uses TRBV11-2 with TRBJ2-1, with 7 bases aligning to TRBD1. Germline loops: CDR1 SGHAT, CDR2 FQNNGV. The CDR3 runs to 16 residues. V shed 2 bases, J shed 0 bases, and the junction held 4 bases outside the gene matches. The CDR3: CASSLKAGGSYNEQFF. As DNA, the CDR3 is TGTGCCAGCAGCTTAAAAGCAGGGGGCTCCTACAATGAGCAGTTCTTC.

The chain couples TRBV19 to TRBJ1-2; 9 bases line up with TRBD1. V shed 3 bases and J 7 bases; nucleotides not matched to a gene: 9. The CDR3 contains 15 residues. Germline CDR1 is LNHDA and CDR2 is SQIVND (reference sequence). Here the CDR3 reads CASSIEATGGSGYTF. The DNA for the CDR3 is TGTGCCAGTAGTATCGAGGCGACAGGGGGGTCTGGCTACACCTTC. Together with reference TRBV19 and TRBJ1-2, the CDR3 gives the full variable domain: DGGITQSPKYLFRKEGQNVTLSCEQNLNHDAMYWYRQDPGQGLRLIYYSQIVNDFQKGDIAEGYSVSREKKESFPLTVTSAQKNPTAFYLCASSIEATGGSGYTFGSGTRLTVV.

This chain joins TRBV19 and TRBJ1-1; the D is unclear. Germline V gene sequence: CDR1 LNHDA, CDR2 SQIVND (reference sequence). Trimming cost V 3 bases and J 4 bases, with 9 bases left between them. The CDR3 sequence is 13 residues long. CDR3 in amino acids: CASSIDLPTEAFF. CDR3 nucleotide sequence: TGTGCCAGTAGTATCGACCTTCCCACTGAAGCTTTCTTT.

The CDR3, as DNA: TGTGCCAGTACCCTCGGGGGAAACTATGGCTACACCTTC. It encodes CASTLGGNYGYTF. The chain links TRBV19 to TRBJ1-2; TRBD1 is a possible D gene (5 bases). The V end lost 7 bases, the J end lost 2 bases, and 11 bases lay between the germline ends. CDR1 LNHDA and CDR2 SQIVND come from the germline V gene (reference sequence). This CDR3 spans 13 amino acids.